The 9 T cell receptor beta chains in this list originate from one sample, sequenced in a study of chemoradiotherapy in HPV16-positive cancers. Clones were read by immunoSEQ multiplex PCR, and TCRdb kept only the in-frame ones, dropping some. This table holds fewer than 1,400 clones, 85% found once. The sequences come from tumor tissue, collected from a patient who underwent chemoradiotherapy. The origin of the receptors is a human donor with HPV-associated anogenital cancer.

The chain is built from TRBV19 and TRBJ2-7, with TRBD1 matching over 9 bases. With V trimmed by 7 bases and J by 4 bases, 5 bases remained unmatched. The germline gives CDR1 LNHDA, CDR2 SQIVND (reference sequence). The CDR3 sequence is 13 residues long. CDR3 region: CASKGTGMYEQYF. The CDR3 region has the DNA TGTGCCAGTAAGGGGACAGGGATGTACGAGCAGTACTTC.

The chain links TRBV11-3 to TRBJ1-4; 7 nucleotides align to TRBD1. The CDR3 consists of 12 residues. J gave up 7 bases and V 8 bases, and 4 bases lay outside the gene matches. Germline V gene sequence: CDR1 SGHNT, CDR2 YENEEA. The CDR3 loop is CASAGDSEKLFF. The CDR3 nucleotides read TGTGCCAGCGCTGGGGACAGTGAAAAACTGTTTTTT. Full variable domain (rest looked up from reference TRBV11-3 and TRBJ1-4): EAGVVQSPRYKIIEKKQPVAFWCNPISGHNTLYWYLQNLGQGPELLIRYENEEAVDDSQLPKDRFSAERLKGVDSTLKIQPAELGDSAVYLCASAGDSEKLFFGSGTQLSVL.

J is TRBJ1-1 and V is TRBV19, with D perhaps matching TRBD1 (5 bases). The V and J ends lost 5 bases and 7 bases respectively, with 14 bases between them. In germline, CDR1 is LNHDA, CDR2 SQIVND (reference sequence). This CDR3 is built from 13 residues. The CDR3 loop is CASSRKGGDEAFF. As DNA, the CDR3 is TGTGCCAGTAGTCGCAAAGGAGGGGATGAAGCTTTCTTT.

The chain joins TRBV7-2 to TRBJ1-1, with D tentatively TRBD1 (6 bases). This CDR3 has 15 amino acids. Germline V gives CDR1 SGHTA, CDR2 FQGNSA. Trimming took off 4 bases at V and 5 bases at J, with 17 bases between the two ends. This CDR3 is CASSSHAGGSTEAFF. Written as DNA, the CDR3 is TGTGCCAGCAGCTCCCATGCGGGGGGCTCAACTGAAGCTTTCTTT. The full variable domain, its missing parts supplied by reference TRBV7-2 and TRBJ1-1, is GAGVSQSPSNKVTEKGKDVELRCDPISGHTALYWYRQSLGQGLEFLIYFQGNSAPDKSGLPSDRFSAERTGGSVSTLTIQRTQQEDSAVYLCASSSHAGGSTEAFFGQGTRLTVV.

The chain carries TRBV2 and TRBJ2-3, with 10 bases fitting TRBD2. CDR3 length: 18 residues. The germline gives CDR1 SNHLY, CDR2 FYNNEI. Trimming at V came to 6 bases and at J to 1 base, leaving 13 bases not matched to a gene. The DNA of the CDR3 is TGTGCCAGCAGGAGGTGGGCTAGCGGGAGTAGTGGCACAGATACGCAGTATTTT. Protein product: CASRRWASGSSGTDTQYF.

This chain connects TRBV5-1 to TRBJ2-7; no clear D. The germline CDR1 and CDR2 sequences are SGHRS and YFSETQ. The V gene lost 0 bases and the J gene lost 6 bases, with 4 bases spanning the gap. This CDR3 region has 11 residues. Written as DNA, the CDR3 is TGCGCCAGCAGCTTGGCGGGCGAGCAGTACTTC. Translation gives CASSLAGEQYF.

The chain is built from TRBV10-3 and TRBJ2-3, with TRBD2 matching over 14 bases. J lost 3 bases, V lost 3 bases, and 11 bases had no gene match. The length of the CDR3 is 19 residues. Germline V gene lookup returns CDR1 ENHRY and CDR2 SYGVKD. The CDR3 sequence is CAISDPGLAGEGPTDTQYF. The CDR3 DNA reads as TGTGCCATCAGTGACCCGGGACTAGCGGGAGAGGGACCGACAGATACGCAGTATTTT.

The CDR3, as DNA: TGCGCCAGCAGCTTGAAACAGGGGGCGAGGAATGAGCAGTTCTTC. Its protein product is CASSLKQGARNEQFF. The chain uses TRBV5-1 and TRBJ2-1; TRBD1 matches at 9 bases. The length of the CDR3 is 15 residues. J lost 7 bases, V lost 1 base, and 6 bases had no gene match. From germline, CDR1 is SGHRS and CDR2 YFSETQ. Full variable domain (outside the CDR3, taken from reference TRBV5-1 and TRBJ2-1): KAGVTQTPRYLIKTRGQQVTLSCSPISGHRSVSWYQQTPGQGLQFLFEYFSETQRNKGNFPGRFSGRQFSNSRSEMNVSTLELGDSALYLCASSLKQGARNEQFFGPGTRLTVL.

The chain combines TRBV7-9 with TRBJ2-2, with no clear D. V gave up 1 base and J gave up 6 bases, with 9 bases separating them. From germline, CDR1 is SEHNR and CDR2 FQNEAQ (reference sequence). This CDR3 spans 14 amino acids. CDR3 sequence (DNA): TGTGCCAGCAGCTTAGGGCCCCCTCCCGGGGAGCTGTTTTTT. Translation: CASSLGPPPGELFF.